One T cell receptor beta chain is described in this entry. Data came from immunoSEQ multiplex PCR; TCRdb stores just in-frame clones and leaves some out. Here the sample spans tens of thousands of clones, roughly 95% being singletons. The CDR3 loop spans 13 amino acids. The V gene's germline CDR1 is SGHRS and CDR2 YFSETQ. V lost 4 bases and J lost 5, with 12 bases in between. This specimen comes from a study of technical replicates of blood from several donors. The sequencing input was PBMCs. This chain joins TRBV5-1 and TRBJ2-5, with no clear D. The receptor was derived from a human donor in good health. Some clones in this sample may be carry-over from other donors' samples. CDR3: CASSPGTGETQYF. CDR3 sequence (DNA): TGCGCCAGCAGCCCCGGAACCGGGGAGACCCAGTACTTC.